This T cell receptor beta chain was found in a study of technical replicates of blood from a handful of donors. Clones were sequenced by immunoSEQ multiplex PCR, and TCRdb holds only the in-frame ones, with some missing. The repertoire holds 40,000 to 65,000 clones, roughly 84% seen once, with roughly 5.2% in the top ten. The sequencing input was PBMCs. The source of this sequence is a human donor in good health. Some clones in this sample may be carry-over from other donors' samples.

The CDR3 bases are TGTGCCATCGATTCTAGCCGGGGGGGGACAGATACGCAGTATTTT. Encoded protein: CAIDSSRGGTDTQYF. The rearrangement links TRBV10-3 to TRBJ2-3; 8 bases map to TRBD2. The length of the CDR3 is 15 residues. Per the germline V gene, CDR1 is ENHRY and CDR2 is SYGVKD. The junction had 10 bases not matched to a gene; V was cut back by 8 bases and J by 3 bases.